What follows are 18 T cell receptor beta chains derived from one specimen sequenced in a study of blood T cells in healthy people across ages. A J-beta primer mix and a sample-barcoded 5' primer were used in a second PCR of about 7 to 12 cycles. TCRdb redid the calling of the 5' RACE reads with MiXCR, one entry per CDR3 protein. The sample lists over 600,000 distinct CDR3 sequences, roughly 21% occurring once. Sequenced input: blood. The receptors here all came from a man between 65 and 85 years old in good health.

The chain joins TRBV20-1 to TRBJ1-1, with 7 bases aligning to TRBD1. CDR3 length equals 14 residues. Germline CDR1 DFQATT, CDR2 SNEGSKA (reference sequence). The ends lost 6 bases at V and 0 bases at J; junction bases unmatched: 7. In DNA form, the CDR3 reads TGCAGTGCAAGGACAGGAGCTATGAACACTGAAGCTTTCTTT. Translating gives CSARTGAMNTEAFF.

This chain links TRBV20-1 with TRBJ2-1; D remains ambiguous. CDR1 is DFQATT, CDR2 SNEGSKA, per germline (reference sequence). The ends were cut back, 1 base at V and 5 bases at J, with 12 bases in the middle. The CDR3 is made up of 14 amino acids. For the CDR3, the DNA is TGCAGTGCTAGAGGGCCACCACCCAACAATGAGCAGTTCTTC. Translation gives CSARGPPPNNEQFF.

This clonotype was seen many times. The CDR3 loop is CSVEDLGAPYF. The CDR3 DNA is TGCAGCGTTGAAGATTTGGGAGCCCCGTACTTC. The V call is TRBV29-1, the J call TRBJ2-5, with D maybe TRBD2 (5 bases). The CDR3 extends over 11 amino acids. V shed 0 bases and J shed 13 bases, with 12 bases lying between them. CDR1 is SQVTM, CDR2 ANQGSEA, per germline.

This clonotype was seen many times. V usage is TRBV7-6 and J usage is TRBJ2-3, with 7 bases that match TRBD1. CDR3 length equals 14 residues. Germline values: CDR1 SGHVS, CDR2 FNYEAQ. Losses at the gene ends were 5 bases for V and 3 bases for J; bases not matched to a gene: 5. The CDR3 DNA follows: TGTGCCAGCAGCCTATGGGGACAGACAGATACGCAGTATTTT. This sequence encodes CASSLWGQTDTQYF.

This clonotype was seen at least ten times. The rearrangement uses TRBV6-2 or TRBV6-3 and TRBJ2-7, with D perhaps given as TRBD1 or TRBD2 (5 bases each). With 0 bases removed from V and 0 bases from J, the gap between germline ends came to 12 bases. The CDR3 sequence is 16 residues long. Germline-derived CDR1 and CDR2 are MNHEY and SVGEGT. CDR3 in amino acids: CASSYSPSRDSYEQYF. CDR3 coding DNA: TGTGCCAGCAGTTACTCCCCTAGCAGGGACTCCTACGAGCAGTACTTC.

This clonotype was seen a handful of times. This chain links TRBV7-3 with TRBJ2-1; 8 nucleotides match TRBD2. The CDR3 runs 17 residues. Losses at the gene ends were 6 bases for V and 4 bases for J; bases not matched to a gene: 14. Germline V gene sequence: CDR1 SGHTA, CDR2 FQGTGA. CDR3 sequence reads: CASSPTPLLAVYNEQFF. The CDR3, as DNA: TGTGCCAGCAGTCCTACCCCATTACTAGCGGTATACAATGAGCAGTTCTTC.

The chain couples TRBV20-1 to TRBJ2-5; 7 nucleotides align to TRBD2. The V gene's germline CDR1 is DFQATT and CDR2 SNEGSKA (reference sequence). This CDR3 region has 15 residues. With 6 bases clipped from V and 5 bases from J, the junction kept 15 bases outside the gene matches. The CDR3 loop reads CSAPMGGGPMETQYF. The CDR3 coding sequence is TGCAGTGCACCAATGGGGGGAGGGCCCATGGAGACCCAGTACTTC.

The rearrangement links TRBV6-5 to TRBJ2-3, with 9 bases matching TRBD1. V lost 6 bases and J lost 4; bases outside the gene matches: 5. CDR1 MNHEY and CDR2 SVGAGI come from the germline V gene. This CDR3 is built from 14 residues. The CDR3 coding sequence is TGTGCCAGCAGAATGGGACAGGGCCCAGATACGCAGTATTTT. Amino acids: CASRMGQGPDTQYF.

In its sample, this clonotype was seen a few times. The rearrangement uses TRBV2 and TRBJ2-1, with 9 bases that match TRBD1. Germline V CDR1 and CDR2: SNHLY, FYNNEI. J was trimmed by 5 bases and V by 5 bases; bases with no gene match: 7. This CDR3 is 15 amino acids long. For the CDR3, the DNA is TGTGCCAGCAGTATCGACAGGGGGTCAAACAATGAGCAGTTCTTC. Residues: CASSIDRGSNNEQFF.

In this sample, this clonotype turned up many times. The chain carries TRBV6-1 and TRBJ2-5; perhaps TRBD1 as D (6 bases). The CDR3 contains 11 residues. CDR1 and CDR2 (germline): MNHNS, SASEGT. Trimming removed 8 bases from V and 13 bases from J, with 17 bases in between. Here the CDR3 reads CASALGQRWYF. CDR3 nucleotide sequence: TGTGCCAGCGCCCTAGGACAGAGATGGTACTTC.

V gene TRBV19 combines with J gene TRBJ2-1; 9 bases match TRBD1. The germline gives CDR1 LNHDA, CDR2 SQIVND (reference sequence). This CDR3 region has 14 residues. Trimming took 4 bases from V and 7 from J; bases not matched to a gene: 5. CDR3 DNA sequence: TGTGCCAGTAGTACCCAGGGGACAGGGAATGAGCAGTTCTTC. It yields the protein CASSTQGTGNEQFF.

This clonotype was picked up a small number of times. This CDR3 reads CASSVDGVRADTQYF. The CDR3 DNA follows: TGTGCCAGCAGCGTAGACGGGGTCAGGGCAGATACGCAGTATTTT. This chain connects TRBV9 to TRBJ2-3, with D perhaps assigned TRBD1 or TRBD2 (5 bases each). This CDR3 region has 15 residues. The V gene's germline CDR1 is SGDLS and CDR2 YYNGEE. Trimming left V 0 bases short and J 4 bases short, with 12 bases between.

The CDR3 is CASTSLGGDNEQFF. The CDR3 DNA reads as TGTGCCAGCACCTCTTTGGGCGGGGACAATGAGCAGTTCTTC. The chain uses TRBV28 and TRBJ2-7; possible D gene TRBD2, 6 bases. The DNA end is more similar to TRBJ2-1, so the J call may be wrong. This CDR3 contains 14 residues. Germline V gene data show CDR1 as MDHEN and CDR2 as SYDVKM.

The chain is built from TRBV2 and TRBJ1-1, with D possibly TRBD1 on 5 matching bases. Germline V gives CDR1 SNHLY, CDR2 FYNNEI. Between the trimmed V and J ends, which lost 1 base and 10 bases, there was a span of 10 bases. The CDR3 runs 12 residues. The chain's CDR3 is CASSEGGFGAFF. CDR3 DNA sequence: TGTGCCAGCAGTGAAGGGGGGTTTGGAGCTTTCTTT.

V is TRBV4-1 and J is TRBJ2-5; D possibly matches TRBD1 or TRBD2 (5 bases each). Trimming removed 1 base from V and 1 base from J, with 13 bases in between. CDR1 and CDR2 (germline): MGHRA, YSYEKL. The CDR3 totals 16 residues. CDR3 DNA sequence: TGCGCCAGCAGCCAAGGAATTCCGGGGCGCCAAGAGACCCAGTACTTC. Translating gives CASSQGIPGRQETQYF.

This clonotype has a handful of counts. The rearrangement joins TRBV12-3 or TRBV12-4 to TRBJ2-1; the D is unclear. Trimming removed 6 bases at V and 8 bases at J, with 20 bases between. The length of the CDR3 is 15 residues. DNA for the CDR3: TGTGCCAGCAGCCCTACCATCGGCGTGGTTCATGAGCAGTTCTTC. Translation gives CASSPTIGVVHEQFF.

A few counts support this clonotype. The V call is TRBV14, the J call TRBJ1-2; 7 bases are shared with TRBD1. The CDR3 runs to 14 residues. The germline V gene encodes CDR1 SGHDN and CDR2 FVKESK. V dropped 1 base and J dropped 7; count of bases not matched to a gene: 6. CDR3 sequence reads: CASSQATGSLGYTF. In DNA form, the CDR3 reads TGTGCCAGCAGCCAAGCGACAGGGAGTCTTGGCTACACCTTC.

This rearrangement joins TRBV28 to TRBJ1-6; D unresolved. Trimming removed 9 bases from V and 6 bases from J, with 12 bases in between. Per the germline V gene, CDR1 is MDHEN and CDR2 is SYDVKM. The CDR3 loop spans 13 amino acids. The CDR3 loop is CASSPSPNSPLHF. The CDR3 nucleotides read TGTGCCAGTTCCCCCTCACCTAATTCACCCCTCCACTTT. The complete variable domain, with remaining parts taken from reference TRBV28 and TRBJ1-6, reads DVKVTQSSRYLVKRTGEKVFLECVQDMDHENMFWYRQDPGLGLRLIYFSYDVKMKEKGDIPEGYSVSREKKERFSLILESASTNQTSMYLCASSPSPNSPLHFGNGTRLTVT.